This TCR beta chain came from a study of T cell repertoires in cytomegalovirus infection. Study summary: CMV epitopes used comprised recently identified HLA-C-restricted ones and well-studied HLA-B-restricted ones. Matching HLA type, along with CMV infection, was indicated by public TCR beta signatures.

Findings of the study overall: The response measured ex vivo was dominated by TCR beta clonotypes (HLA-C-restricted and CMV-specific).

As concerns this clonotype: The antigen is unknown.

TCRdb reprocessed the reads with MiXCR, giving one entry per CDR3 protein. This table has hundreds of thousands of distinct CDR3 sequences, 31% appearing once. The source material was cultured CD8+ T cells from PBMCs, sampled from culture after CMV antigen stimulation. The source of this sequence is a human donor in good health (CMV status not recorded). Some clones in this sample may be carry-over from other donors' samples.

The CDR3 spells CASRLEGQEWETQYF. CDR3 in DNA: TGTGCCAGCAGGTTGGAGGGGCAGGAGTGGGAGACCCAGTACTTC. The V and J genes are TRBV28 and TRBJ2-5; possible D gene TRBD2, 6 bases. Germline lookup yields CDR1 MDHEN and CDR2 SYDVKM. The CDR3 is 15 amino acids. V shed 6 bases and J shed 5 bases, with 19 bases lying between them.